These 27 T cell receptor beta chains came from one sample sequenced in a study of tumor-infiltrating lymphocytes in primary liver carcinoma. TCR beta cDNA came from about 500 ng total RNA, primed with a constant-region primer. Libraries for TCR beta were built through three nested multiplex PCR rounds, which together made up a slightly modified ARM-PCR procedure. Running 10 cycles apiece, the first two PCR rounds relied on TRBV1-TRBV30 forward primers together with a C-beta reverse primer. MiXCR, run by TCRdb on the multiplex PCR reads, gives a single entry per CDR3 protein. Of about 99,000 distinct CDR3 sequences in the sample, 55% to 70% were seen once. Extraction of RNA together with DNA used about 17-31 mg of unsorted bulk tissue. The sample consisted of liver tumor tissue from sampling region 5. Subset meaning: tumor region T5, tumor centre. These receptors originate from a woman in her fifties or sixties with primary liver carcinoma and hepatitis B virus infection.

Remarks on this clonotype: The junction and the germline gene differ at one end; a read error may be behind it. The J gene is TRBJ2-7, the V gene TRBV11-2, with 9 bases fitting TRBD1. CDR1 is SGHAT, CDR2 FQNNGV, per germline. The CDR3 consists of 20 residues. The CDR3 here is CASSTLQGARLVGAIYEQYF. The CDR3 bases are TGTGCCAGCAGCACTCTACAGGGGGCGAGACTAGTGGGAGCGATCTACGAACAGTACTTC. Together with reference TRBV11-2 and TRBJ2-7, the CDR3 gives the full variable domain: EAGVAQSPRYKIIEKRQSVAFWCNPISGHATLYWYQQILGQGPKLLIQFQNNGVVDDSQLPKDRFSAERLKGVDSTLKIQPAKLEDSAVYLCASSTLQGARLVGAIYEQYFGPGTRLTVT.

In the case of this clonotype: A read error may explain this, as a much larger clone is one base away. The V gene is TRBV5-6, the J gene TRBJ1-2; D unclear. The CDR3 totals 14 residues. Germline V lookup: CDR1 SGHDT, CDR2 YYEEEE. CDR3 region: CASRLAGFNYGYTF. CDR3 nucleotides: TGTGCCAGCAGATTGGCCGGCTTTAACTATGGCTACACCTTC.

In this sample, this clonotype turned up many times. This chain joins TRBV6-2 or TRBV6-3 and TRBJ2-3; TRBD2 is a possible D gene (6 bases). Trimming pared 6 bases from V and 1 base from J, leaving 14 bases between. Germline V gene data show CDR1 as MNHEY and CDR2 as SVGEGT. CDR3 length: 15 amino acids. For the CDR3, the DNA is TGTGCCAGCAGCCCAAGCGGGTTCCGCACAGATACGCAGTATTTT. Amino acids: CASSPSGFRTDTQYF.

The gene calls are TRBV20-1 and TRBJ1-2, with 7 bases that match TRBD1. The CDR3 runs 13 residues. The V segment lost 2 bases and the J segment 4 bases; nucleotides outside the gene matches: 4. Germline lookup yields CDR1 DFQATT and CDR2 SNEGSKA (reference sequence). CDR3 protein: CSARPGTAYGYTF. The CDR3 nucleotides are TGCAGTGCTAGACCCGGGACAGCCTATGGCTACACCTTC.

Concerning this clonotype itself: Its ends do not fully match the called genes, so a read error is possible. The gene calls are TRBV12-5 and TRBJ2-1; 7 bases are a match to TRBD2. This CDR3 is built from 17 residues. Looked up from germline, CDR1 is LGHNT and CDR2 is FRNRAP. The chain's CDR3 is CPSAPWGGAGFHNEQFF. In DNA, the CDR3 is TGTCCTAGTGCTCCGTGGGGAGGAGCGGGATTCCACAATGAGCAGTTCTTC.

This clonotype was recorded once. A junction end diverges from the germline sequence, so it may reflect a read error. The rearrangement uses TRBV28 and TRBJ2-7; possibly TRBD1 or TRBD2 for D (5 bases each). Germline V gene data show CDR1 as MDHEN and CDR2 as SYDVKM. The CDR3 totals 15 residues. The CDR3 bases are TGTGCCAACAGTTCCCCTCGGGCGGGCCGGGACGAGCAGTATTTC. It translates to CANSSPRAGRDEQYF.

This clonotype was recorded many times. This chain uses TRBV5-6 with TRBJ2-2; 8 bases fit TRBD2. The trim removed 0 bases at V and 7 bases at J, leaving 8 bases unmatched. The germline V gene has CDR1 SGHDT and CDR2 YYEEEE. The CDR3 contains 16 residues. The CDR3 is CASSLEREGLGGELFF. The CDR3 DNA reads as TGTGCCAGCAGCTTGGAACGGGAGGGCCTCGGCGGGGAGCTGTTTTTT. The whole variable domain, filled in from reference TRBV5-6 and TRBJ2-2, reads DAGVTQSPTHLIKTRGQQVTLRCSPKSGHDTVSWYQQALGQGPQFIFQYYEEEERQRGNFPDRFSGHQFPNYSSELNVNALLLGDSALYLCASSLEREGLGGELFFGEGSRLTVL.

This clonotype was detected ten times or more. This chain joins TRBV6-5 and TRBJ1-5; 11 nucleotides match TRBD1. The CDR3 consists of 16 residues. V lost 5 bases to trimming and J lost 8 bases; unmatched junction nucleotides: 11. Looked up from germline, CDR1 is MNHEY and CDR2 is SVGAGI. CDR3 sequence: CASSPSGQGAGKPQHF. The DNA for the CDR3 is TGTGCCAGCAGTCCTTCCGGACAGGGGGCTGGGAAGCCCCAGCATTTT.

As to this clonotype: At one end the junction does not follow the germline gene, possibly because of a read error. The V call is TRBV29-1, the J call TRBJ2-1; no clear D gene. The CDR3 totals 14 residues. In germline, CDR1 is SQVTM, CDR2 ANQGSEA. The CDR3 DNA reads TGCAGCGTTGAGCCAGCAGGATCCGGCAATGAGCAGTTATTC. Amino acid sequence: CSVEPAGSGNEQLF.

The sample holds a few counts of this clonotype. Since a much larger clone is just one base distant, this may be a read error. The chain joins TRBV6-6 to TRBJ1-1; a weak D match, TRBD1 (5 bases). The CDR3 sequence is 14 residues long. CDR1 is MNHNY and CDR2 is SVGAGI in the germline V gene (reference sequence). CDR3 sequence (DNA): TGTGCCAGCGGTTACCCAGACAGAAACACTGAAGCTTTCTTT. Its translation is CASGYPDRNTEAFF.

The rearrangement joins TRBV28 to TRBJ2-5; the D is unclear. Trimming took 3 bases from V and 0 from J, leaving 14 bases between them. Germline V gives CDR1 MDHEN, CDR2 SYDVKM. The CDR3 is 16 residues long. The CDR3 DNA reads TGTGCCAGCAGTTTTATCACAACCCCGTACCAAGAGACCCAGTACTTC. Protein sequence: CASSFITTPYQETQYF.

Comments on this clonotype: This sequence may be a read error, since a much larger clone differs from it by one base. The rearrangement joins TRBV7-8 to TRBJ2-3; D unresolved. Per the germline V gene, CDR1 is SGHVS and CDR2 is FQNEAQ. The CDR3 consists of 13 residues. Trimming pared 5 bases from V and 1 base from J, leaving 7 bases between. The CDR3 sequence: CASSRPRTDTQYF. Written as DNA, the CDR3 is TGTGCCAGCAGCCGCCCGCGCACAGATACGCAGTATTTT. The full variable domain, its missing parts supplied by reference TRBV7-8 and TRBJ2-3, is GAGVSQSPRYKVAKRGQDVALRCDPISGHVSLFWYQQALGQGPEFLTYFQNEAQLDKSGLPSDRFFAERPEGSVSTLKIQRTQQEDSAVYLCASSRPRTDTQYFGPGTRLTVL.

As regards this clonotype: One end of the junction is discordant with germline, which a read error may explain. The chain recombines TRBV29-1 with TRBJ2-5, with TRBD2 identical over 8 bases. Germline assignment: CDR1 SQVTM and CDR2 ANQGSEA. The CDR3 loop spans 11 amino acids. This CDR3 reads CSVEGLGTQYF. The CDR3 bases are TGCAGTGTTGAGGGACTAGGGACCCAGTACTTC.

Concerning this clonotype itself: This may arise from a read error, as a much more abundant clone is one base away. J is TRBJ1-1 and V is TRBV5-1; D ambiguous. CDR1 is SGHRS and CDR2 is YFSETQ in the germline V gene. V was trimmed by 2 bases and J by 1 base, leaving 6 bases between them. CDR3 length: 13 amino acids. The CDR3 reads CASSFNANTEAFF. The CDR3 DNA sequence: TGCGCCAGCAGCTTTAACGCGAACACTGAAGCTTTCTTT.

The genes are TRBV11-2 and TRBJ2-3, with 9 bases aligning to TRBD1. The CDR3 extends over 16 amino acids. Per the germline V gene, CDR1 is SGHAT and CDR2 is FQNNGV. This CDR3 is CGRSSTRLQGAGTQYF. The CDR3 DNA reads as TGTGGCAGGAGCTCAACCCGGTTACAGGGGGCAGGTACACAGTATTTT.

This clonotype has only one observation. A much larger clone differs by one base, so this may be a read error. This chain connects TRBV6-5 to TRBJ2-3; tentative D call: TRBD1 (5 bases). CDR3 size: 14 residues. CDR1 is MNHEY, CDR2 SVGAGI, per germline. The CDR3 DNA is TGTGTCAGCAGTTTAGGGGTTACTCAAGATACGCGGTATTTT. It codes for CVSSLGVTQDTRYF.

As to this clonotype: At one of its ends the junction is not consistent with the germline gene, which may arise from a read error. The V call is TRBV11-2, the J call TRBJ2-1; no reliable D call. This CDR3 is 15 amino acids long. Germline V lookup: CDR1 SGHAT, CDR2 FQNNGV. The CDR3 DNA is TGTGCCAGCAGCTTAGATGGTAACCCCTACAATGAGCTGTTCTTC. It translates to CASSLDGNPYNELFF.

About this clonotype: One end of the junction varies from germline; a read error may be responsible. This chain links TRBV6-1 with TRBJ2-3, with D maybe TRBD1 (6 bases). CDR1 is MNHNS and CDR2 is SASEGT in the germline V gene. This CDR3 is built from 14 residues. The CDR3 protein is CASRARGSTDTQYF. The CDR3, as DNA: TGTGCCAGCAGAGCCAGGGGAAGCACAGATACGCAATATTTT.

The chain is built from TRBV12-3 or TRBV12-4 and TRBJ2-1; possibly TRBD1 for D (6 bases). V was clipped by 8 bases and J by 9 bases, with 23 bases between them. The CDR3 has 15 residues. As DNA, the CDR3 is TGTGCCAGCTCCCTTAGGGGGACACAGGCTGTTGAGCAGTTCTTC. It translates to CASSLRGTQAVEQFF.

This clonotype has a handful of counts. This chain joins TRBV24-1 and TRBJ2-1; D is ambiguous. The CDR3 runs 14 residues. V dropped 4 bases and J dropped 6 bases, with 12 bases sitting between them. Germline V CDR1 and CDR2: KGHDR, SFDVKD. The CDR3 DNA follows: TGTGCCACCAGTGACCCGCTCAACCTCAATGAGCAGTTCTTC. Its protein is CATSDPLNLNEQFF.

To note about this clonotype: One end of the junction does not line up with germline, which may come from a read error. This chain uses TRBV6-1 with TRBJ2-3; 10 bases match TRBD2. Per the germline V gene, CDR1 is MNHNS and CDR2 is SASEGT. The CDR3 loop spans 15 amino acids. This CDR3 reads CPSSANSGRWDTQYF. The DNA of the CDR3 is TGTCCCAGCAGTGCGAATAGCGGGAGGTGGGATACGCAGTATTTT.

About this clonotype: A much larger clone lies a single base off, so this may be a read error. V and J are TRBV28 and TRBJ2-7; D remains ambiguous. The CDR3 totals 11 residues. Germline V lookup: CDR1 MDHEN, CDR2 SYDVKM. CDR3 coding DNA: TGTGTCAGCAGTTCGATCTACGAGCAGTACTTC. This gives the protein CVSSSIYEQYF. The entire variable domain, with the rest obtained from reference TRBV28 and TRBJ2-7, is as follows: DVKVTQSSRYLVKRTGEKVFLECVQDMDHENMFWYRQDPGLGLRLIYFSYDVKMKEKGDIPEGYSVSREKKERFSLILESASTNQTSMYLCVSSSIYEQYFGPGTRLTVT.

Comments on this clonotype: A much larger clonotype is one base distant, so this may be a read error. The V gene is TRBV5-1, the J gene TRBJ2-5; 7 bases agree with TRBD1. The CDR3 extends over 17 amino acids. Per the germline V gene, CDR1 is SGHRS and CDR2 is YFSETQ. The DNA for the CDR3 is TGCGCCAGCAGAAAGGGGACAGCCTCCATTCAGTCGGAGACCCATTACTTC. Its translation is CASRKGTASIQSETHYF.

Regarding this clonotype: Its ends do not fully match the called genes, so a read error is possible. CDR3 coding DNA: TGTGCCAGCACTTTGTCAGAGAACGCTGAAGCTTTCTTT. Amino acids: CASTLSENAEAFF. The chain uses TRBV12-3 or TRBV12-4 and TRBJ1-1; D is undetermined. The CDR3 has 13 amino acids.

This clonotype was observed a handful of times. Its ends do not fully match the called genes, so a read error is possible. The chain recombines TRBV11-2 with TRBJ1-6; D may be TRBD1 (5 bases). The CDR3 consists of 16 residues. CDR1 is SGHAT and CDR2 is FQNNGV in the germline V gene. CDR3 residues: CASSTHQGAGISPLRF. CDR3 nucleotide sequence: TGTGCCAGCAGCACCCATCAGGGCGCAGGGATTTCACCCCTCCGCTTT.

V usage is TRBV12-3 or TRBV12-4 and J usage is TRBJ1-2; weak D call: TRBD1 (6 bases). There are 18 residues in the CDR3. With 6 bases removed from V and 14 bases from J, the gap between germline ends came to 37 bases. The CDR3, as DNA: TGTGCCAGCAGCGAAAGGGGGGGGCGCCCCGCAACTAACGTAGACTATACCTTC. Protein: CASSERGGRPATNVDYTF.

Worth noting for this clonotype: With a much larger clone just one base away, this may be a read error. V usage is TRBV6-1 and J usage is TRBJ1-3; TRBD1 matches at 9 bases. The germline CDR1 and CDR2 sequences are MNHNS and SASEGT. CDR3 length: 15 residues. The CDR3 protein is CTSTLQGASGNTIYF. The CDR3 bases are TGTACCAGCACCTTACAGGGGGCCTCTGGAAACACCATATATTTT.